These T cell receptor beta chains were read from a single sample in a study of T cell responses to AZD1222 COVID-19 vaccine. Clones were read by immunoSEQ multiplex PCR, and TCRdb kept only the in-frame ones, dropping some. The sample consists of 100,000 to 150,000 clones, about 89% of them appearing once. The sample in question was peripheral blood, obtained on day 0 of AZD1222 vaccination. Receptors were obtained from an adult in good health. CDR3s include the opening cysteine and the closing phenylalanine or tryptophan. The D gene is left open where the match is weak. For some rows the clone size is stated as once, few or many, or as a class when expanded; others skip it.

DNA: TGCGCCAGCTTGGGACAGCTCACTCAGCCCCAGCATTTT
CDR3: CASLGQLTQPQHF
J: TRBJ1-5
D: TRBD1
size: -
V: TRBV10-1

DNA: TGTGCCAGCAGTTTCGGACAGGGTACGTACGAGCAGTACTTC
CDR3: CASSFGQGTYEQYF
J: TRBJ2-7
D: TRBD1
size: -
V: TRBV27

DNA: TGTGCCAGCTCACCAATCCCAGTTGGAACAGGGTCTTCCTACGAGCAGTACTTC
CDR3: CASSPIPVGTGSSYEQYF
J: TRBJ2-7
D: -
size: few
V: TRBV18

DNA: TGTGCCAGTAGAAAACAGGGGGGGTCTGAAGCTTTCTTT
CDR3: CASRKQGGSEAFF
J: TRBJ1-1
D: TRBD1
size: -
V: TRBV27

DNA: TGTGCCAGCATTACCGGACAGGGGGACACTGAAGCTTTCTTT
CDR3: CASITGQGDTEAFF
J: TRBJ1-1
D: TRBD1
size: -
V: TRBV28

DNA: TGCAGTGCTCGGACATCCTATGGCTACACCTTC
CDR3: CSARTSYGYTF
J: TRBJ1-2
D: -
size: -
V: TRBV20-1

DNA: TGTGCCAGCAGCCGGGGACAGATCCCCTACGAGCAGTACTTC
CDR3: CASSRGQIPYEQYF
J: TRBJ2-7
D: TRBD1
size: once
V: TRBV7-9

DNA: TGCAGCGTGACTAGCGGGAGTCCCTACGAGCAGTACTTC
CDR3: CSVTSGSPYEQYF
J: TRBJ2-7
D: TRBD2
size: -
V: TRBV29-1

DNA: TGTGCCAGCGGACCCCCATGGAGCTCTGGAAACACCATATATTTT
CDR3: CASGPPWSSGNTIYF
J: TRBJ1-3
D: -
size: -
V: TRBV11-2

DNA: TGTGCCACCAGCCCGACGGGGGATCAGCCCCAGCATTTT
CDR3: CATSPTGDQPQHF
J: TRBJ1-5
D: -
size: -
V: TRBV15

DNA: TGTGCCAGCAGCGAAACCGGGACAGGGTCCTACGAGCAGTACTTC
CDR3: CASSETGTGSYEQYF
J: TRBJ2-7
D: TRBD1
size: -
V: TRBV5-5

DNA: TGTGCCAGCAGGGGGACAGGTCCCTACGAGCAGTACTTC
CDR3: CASRGTGPYEQYF
J: TRBJ2-7
D: TRBD1
size: -
V: TRBV25-1

DNA: TGTGCCAGTAGTATTGGAAGGGGGGCCACCTACGAGCAGTACTTC
CDR3: CASSIGRGATYEQYF
J: TRBJ2-7
D: -
size: -
V: TRBV19

DNA: TGTGCCAGCAGTCGGGGTCCTACTGCTTACGAGCAGTACTTC
CDR3: CASSRGPTAYEQYF
J: TRBJ2-7
D: -
size: -
V: TRBV6-2/TRBV6-3

DNA: TGCGCCAGCAGCGGAAGGGAAACCTTTGGAAACACCATATATTTT
CDR3: CASSGRETFGNTIYF
J: TRBJ1-3
D: -
size: -
V: TRBV10-1

DNA: TGTGCCAGCAGCGGGACAGGGTCCTACGAGCAGTACTTC
CDR3: CASSGTGSYEQYF
J: TRBJ2-7
D: TRBD1
size: -
V: TRBV27

DNA: TGTGCCAGCAGTCACTATAACTCAAACTCTGGTAACACCATATATTTT
CDR3: CASSHYNSNSGNTIYF
J: TRBJ1-3
D: -
size: -
V: TRBV4-2

DNA: TGTGCCAGCAGTTTTCGTGAAAAACTGTTTTTT
CDR3: CASSFREKLFF
J: TRBJ1-4
D: -
size: -
V: TRBV28

DNA: TGTGCCAGCGCAGACAACGGGGTCGAGCAGTACTTC
CDR3: CASADNGVEQYF
J: TRBJ2-7
D: -
size: -
V: TRBV2

DNA: TGTGCCAGCAGTGGTCAGGACAGGGTGTTCTCCTATGGCTACACCTTC
CDR3: CASSGQDRVFSYGYTF
J: TRBJ1-2
D: TRBD1
size: -
V: TRBV6-2/TRBV6-3

DNA: TGTGCCAGCAGGCGGGACTACACAGATACGCAGTATTTT
CDR3: CASRRDYTDTQYF
J: TRBJ2-3
D: TRBD2
size: -
V: TRBV6-5

DNA: TGTGCCAGTAGCCCCGGAGGTTATACCGGGGAGCTGTTTTTT
CDR3: CASSPGGYTGELFF
J: TRBJ2-2
D: -
size: -
V: TRBV19

DNA: TGTGCCTGGAAGACCCATGAAAAACTGTTTTTT
CDR3: CAWKTHEKLFF
J: TRBJ1-4
D: -
size: -
V: TRBV30

DNA: TGTGCCAGCAGTGCTTTGGCTGGGGCCAACGTCCTGACTTTC
CDR3: CASSALAGANVLTF
J: TRBJ2-6
D: -
size: -
V: TRBV6-4

DNA: TGCGCCAGCAGCTGGGCGCTGGGGGGACTTACCGGGGAGCTGTTTTTT
CDR3: CASSWALGGLTGELFF
J: TRBJ2-2
D: -
size: -
V: TRBV5-1

DNA: TGTGCCAGTAGTATATGGGGACGCCATAATGAAAAACTGTTTTTT
CDR3: CASSIWGRHNEKLFF
J: TRBJ1-4
D: -
size: -
V: TRBV19

DNA: TGTGCCAGCAGCTTTCCCAAACCGGGACAGGCGGATCAGCCCCAGCATTTT
CDR3: CASSFPKPGQADQPQHF
J: TRBJ1-5
D: TRBD1
size: once
V: TRBV5-8

DNA: TGTGCCAGCAGTCAACTAGGACGGTCGGAAACTGAAGCTTTCTTT
CDR3: CASSQLGRSETEAFF
J: TRBJ1-1
D: -
size: -
V: TRBV5-4

DNA: TGTGCCAGCGGGGGAGGACAGGGAGGCATTCAGTACTTC
CDR3: CASGGGQGGIQYF
J: TRBJ2-4
D: TRBD1
size: -
V: TRBV28

DNA: TGTGCCAGCAGTGAATGGGCAGACTCCGAGCAGTACTTC
CDR3: CASSEWADSEQYF
J: TRBJ2-7
D: -
size: few
V: TRBV2

DNA: TGTGCCAGCAGTGAGATGGGGCGCGAAGCTTTCTTT
CDR3: CASSEMGREAFF
J: TRBJ1-1
D: -
size: -
V: TRBV2

DNA: TGTGCCTGGAGTACATGGACGGTTCCCGCGAGCACTGAAGCTTTCTTT
CDR3: CAWSTWTVPASTEAFF
J: TRBJ1-1
D: -
size: -
V: TRBV30

DNA: TGTGCCTGGAGTTCGGACAGGGTCTACGAGCAGTACTTC
CDR3: CAWSSDRVYEQYF
J: TRBJ2-7
D: TRBD1
size: -
V: TRBV30

DNA: TGTGCCATCAGCCCAGGGCGGGCGCCCCTCCACTTT
CDR3: CAISPGRAPLHF
J: TRBJ1-6
D: -
size: -
V: TRBV10-3

DNA: TGTGCCAGCAGGGGAACAGCGGGGGGGCGGCGAGAGCAGTTCTTC
CDR3: CASRGTAGGRREQFF
J: TRBJ2-1
D: TRBD2
size: -
V: TRBV27

DNA: TGTGCCAGCAGTTCTTTGCTAGCGGGGGACCCCTACAATGAGCAGTTCTTC
CDR3: CASSSLLAGDPYNEQFF
J: TRBJ2-1
D: TRBD2
size: -
V: TRBV6-2/TRBV6-3